This T cell receptor (beta chain) was sequenced during a study of cytomegalovirus exposure and HLA in healthy donors. Germline V lookup: CDR1 LGHNA, CDR2 YNFKEQ. Trimming left V 6 bases short and J 7 bases short, with 9 bases between. CDR3 length equals 12 residues. The table came from immunoSEQ multiplex PCR; TCRdb's copy has only in-frame clones and leaves some out. In the table there are some 140,000 clones, approximately 85% of which are singletons. Whole-study findings and limits: High sensitivity and specificity were reportedly achieved when the classifier diagnosed cytomegalovirus status. The dataset shows that most TCR sequences were rare, while some public TCRs occurred in many donors. Researchers reported that a few CMV-associated chains were confirmed in vitro as CMV antigen-specific.

On this clone itself: Its antigen is unidentified.

Sequencing input: PBMCs. The chain uses TRBV4-2 and TRBJ2-2; D call uncertain. This receptor was obtained from a woman in her 30s in good health and CMV-seronegative. This CDR3 is CASSLDIGELFF. DNA for the CDR3: TGTGCCAGCAGTCTAGATATCGGGGAGCTGTTTTTT.